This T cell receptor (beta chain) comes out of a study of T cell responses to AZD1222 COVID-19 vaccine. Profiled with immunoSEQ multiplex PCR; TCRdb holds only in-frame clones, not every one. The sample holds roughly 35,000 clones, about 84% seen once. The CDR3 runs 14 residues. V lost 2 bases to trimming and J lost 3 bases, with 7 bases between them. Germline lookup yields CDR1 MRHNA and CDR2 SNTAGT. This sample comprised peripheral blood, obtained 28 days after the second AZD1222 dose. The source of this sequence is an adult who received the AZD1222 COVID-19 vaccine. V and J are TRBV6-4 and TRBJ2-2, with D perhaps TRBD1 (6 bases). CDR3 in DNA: TGTGCCAGCAGTGACGGGGGCGACACCGGGGAGCTGTTTTTT. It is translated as CASSDGGDTGELFF.